The 11 T cell receptor beta chains presented below share a single source sample, sequenced in a study of T cells after yellow fever vaccination. Each CDR3 protein is one row after TCRdb ran MiXCR on the 5' RACE reads. The sample contains a few hundred thousand distinct CDR3 sequences, 11% of which appear only once. This specimen consisted of PBMCs, obtained on the day of the first yellow fever vaccination. These receptors all stem from a man aged 18-30 years who received the YFV17D yellow fever vaccine.

This chain uses TRBV3-1 with TRBJ2-7, with 10 bases fitting TRBD1. The CDR3 contains 14 residues. V lost 4 bases, J lost 6 bases, and 6 bases stayed unmatched. Germline CDR1 LGHDT, CDR2 YNNKEL (reference sequence). The CDR3, as DNA: TGTGCCAGCAGCCCAGGGACAGGGGCTCTCGAGCAGTACGTC. Amino acids: CASSPGTGALEQYV.

This clonotype has more than one count but fewer than ten. The chain joins TRBV9 to TRBJ2-3, with D hard to call. Per germline, CDR1 SGDLS and CDR2 YYNGEE. Trimming pared 4 bases from V and 5 bases from J, leaving 8 bases between. The CDR3 is made up of 12 amino acids. Here the CDR3 reads CASSFSQDTQYF. The CDR3 DNA reads as TGTGCCAGCAGCTTCTCTCAAGATACGCAGTATTTT.

The table lists this clonotype with a few counts. The rearrangement uses TRBV3-1 and TRBJ2-7; a possible D gene is TRBD2 (5 bases). With 3 bases removed from V and 2 bases from J, the gap between germline ends came to 17 bases. Germline CDR1 reads LGHDT; CDR2 reads YNNKEL (reference sequence). CDR3 size: 16 residues. The chain's CDR3 is CASSHRGLSRAYEQYF. In nucleotides, the CDR3 is TGTGCCAGCAGCCACCGAGGACTGAGCCGGGCCTACGAGCAGTACTTC.

The chain employs TRBV4-2 and TRBJ1-4; 8 bases agree with TRBD1. V was clipped by 0 bases and J by 8 bases; unmatched bases: 8. Per the germline V gene, CDR1 is LGHNA and CDR2 is YNFKEQ. The CDR3 has 16 amino acids. DNA for the CDR3: TGTGCCAGCAGCCAAGATGACAGGGGCAAGGGGGAAAAACTGTTTTTT. Protein product: CASSQDDRGKGEKLFF.

Comment on this clonotype: With a much larger clone just one base away, this may be a read error. CDR3 amino acids: CASSPLAVDTDTQYF. The CDR3, as DNA: TGTGCCAGCAGCCCCTTGGCGGTGGACACAGATACGCAGTATTTT. V usage is TRBV4-2 and J usage is TRBJ2-3; no clear D. The CDR3 has 15 amino acids. V lost 4 bases and J 2 bases, leaving 13 bases between the germline ends. Germline V gene sequence: CDR1 LGHNA, CDR2 YNFKEQ.

The chain uses TRBV3-1 and TRBJ1-2; TRBD1 agrees at 7 bases. V shed 7 bases, J shed 0 bases, and the junction held 5 bases outside the gene matches. The CDR3 runs 14 residues. The germline CDR1 and CDR2 sequences are LGHDT and YNNKEL (reference sequence). CDR3 loop: CASTPTGTNYGYTF. The CDR3 DNA sequence: TGTGCCAGCACCCCGACAGGGACTAACTATGGCTACACCTTC.

Only a few counts were recorded for this clonotype. This chain connects TRBV7-2 to TRBJ2-7, with 9 bases lining up with TRBD2. Germline values: CDR1 SGHTA, CDR2 FQGNSA. V dropped 1 base and J dropped 7; count of bases not matched to a gene: 8. CDR3 size: 15 residues. CDR3 sequence reads: CASSLVGLAGREQYF. CDR3 in DNA: TGTGCCAGCAGCTTAGTCGGGCTAGCGGGGCGGGAGCAGTACTTC.

This chain links TRBV6-2 or TRBV6-3 with TRBJ1-5; D possibly corresponds to TRBD1 (6 bases). V was shortened by 2 bases and J by 11 bases, with 10 bases between the two germline ends. Germline assignment: CDR1 MNHEY and CDR2 SVGEGT. The CDR3 runs to 12 residues. CDR3 sequence (DNA): TGTGCCAGCAGTTACCTCGAGGGGGCCCAGCATTTT. Translation: CASSYLEGAQHF.

This clonotype was seen only a few times. This chain connects TRBV7-9 to TRBJ1-6, with TRBD1 as a possible D gene (6 bases). CDR3 length: 15 residues. Germline lookup yields CDR1 SEHNR and CDR2 FQNEAQ (reference sequence). With 5 bases removed from V and 10 bases from J, the gap between germline ends came to 18 bases. The CDR3 sequence: CASSRDQGRQSPLHF. The CDR3 DNA sequence: TGTGCCAGCAGCCGTGACCAGGGGAGACAATCACCCCTCCACTTT.

The chain employs TRBV27 and TRBJ2-7, with 8 bases aligning to TRBD2. J was trimmed by 6 bases and V by 1 base; bases with no gene match: 2. In germline, CDR1 is MNHEY, CDR2 SMNVEV (reference sequence). This CDR3 comprises 13 residues. The CDR3 reads CASSLFRGGEQYF. The CDR3 coding sequence is TGTGCCAGCAGTTTATTCCGGGGGGGCGAGCAGTACTTC.

The V and J genes are TRBV3-1 and TRBJ2-3, with TRBD2 matching over 10 bases. This CDR3 spans 19 amino acids. Germline V gene lookup returns CDR1 LGHDT and CDR2 YNNKEL (reference sequence). With V trimmed by 2 bases and J by 6 bases, 17 bases remained unmatched. This chain's CDR3 is CASSQWELAGSRFLDTQYF. Written as DNA, the CDR3 is TGTGCCAGCAGCCAATGGGAACTAGCGGGGTCTCGATTTTTGGATACGCAGTATTTT.